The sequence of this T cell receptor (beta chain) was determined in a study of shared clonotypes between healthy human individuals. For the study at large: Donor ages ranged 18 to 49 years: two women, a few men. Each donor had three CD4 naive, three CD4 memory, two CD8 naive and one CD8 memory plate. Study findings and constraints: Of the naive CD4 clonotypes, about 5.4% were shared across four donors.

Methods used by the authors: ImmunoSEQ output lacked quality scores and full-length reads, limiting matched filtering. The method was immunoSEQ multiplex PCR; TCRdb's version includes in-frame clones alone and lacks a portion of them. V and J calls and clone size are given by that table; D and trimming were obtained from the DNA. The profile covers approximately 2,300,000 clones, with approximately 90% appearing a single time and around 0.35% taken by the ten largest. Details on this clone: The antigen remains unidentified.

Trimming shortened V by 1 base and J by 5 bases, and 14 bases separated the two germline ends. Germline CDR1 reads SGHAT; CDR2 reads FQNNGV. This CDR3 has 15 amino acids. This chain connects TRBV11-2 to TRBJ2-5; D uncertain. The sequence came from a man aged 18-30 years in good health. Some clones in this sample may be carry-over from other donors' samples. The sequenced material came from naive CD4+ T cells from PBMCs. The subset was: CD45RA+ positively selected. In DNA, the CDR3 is TGTGCCAGCAGCTTAGTAGGCCCCCGGACGGAGACCCAGTACTTC. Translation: CASSLVGPRTETQYF.